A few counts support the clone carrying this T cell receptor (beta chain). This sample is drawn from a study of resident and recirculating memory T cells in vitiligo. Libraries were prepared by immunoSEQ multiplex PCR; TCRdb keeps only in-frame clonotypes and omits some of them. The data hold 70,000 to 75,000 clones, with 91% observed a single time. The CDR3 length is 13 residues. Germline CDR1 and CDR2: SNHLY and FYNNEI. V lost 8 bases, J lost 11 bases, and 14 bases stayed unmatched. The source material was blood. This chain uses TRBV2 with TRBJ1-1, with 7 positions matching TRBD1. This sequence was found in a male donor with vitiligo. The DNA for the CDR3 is TGTGCCAGCCATCAAACCTCACAGGGGTTGGCTTTCTTT. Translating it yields CASHQTSQGLAFF.